The sequence of this T cell receptor beta chain was determined in a study of blood T cell repertoires in COVID-19. In the study overall: Sites in the United States, Italy and Spain provided acute and convalescent COVID-19 samples. Nucleic acid was either cDNA or gDNA, and it came from T cells, B-cell-depleted T cells, or PBMCs.

Authors' analysis steps: Estimates of nucleated cell counts were drawn from the amplification of reference gene primers. TCRdb's copy holds only in-frame clones and misses some; the assay was immunoSEQ multiplex PCR. That table supplies the V and J calls and clone size; D and trimming were determined from the DNA. Of tens of thousands of clones listed, roughly 84% are singletons. CDR3 size: 19 residues. Germline V gives CDR1 MNHEY, CDR2 SVGEGT. V was pared by 2 bases and J by 0 bases, with 14 bases of the junction left unmatched. This chain joins TRBV6-2 or TRBV6-3 and TRBJ1-1; 8 bases map to TRBD1. The sequenced material came from peripheral blood. The clonotype comes from a man aged 55 to 69 with acute or convalescent COVID-19. Here the CDR3 DNA reads TGTGCCAGCAGTTACCGACAGGGGTCAGGACGCAACGTGAACACTGAAGCTTTCTTT. Amino acids: CASSYRQGSGRNVNTEAFF.